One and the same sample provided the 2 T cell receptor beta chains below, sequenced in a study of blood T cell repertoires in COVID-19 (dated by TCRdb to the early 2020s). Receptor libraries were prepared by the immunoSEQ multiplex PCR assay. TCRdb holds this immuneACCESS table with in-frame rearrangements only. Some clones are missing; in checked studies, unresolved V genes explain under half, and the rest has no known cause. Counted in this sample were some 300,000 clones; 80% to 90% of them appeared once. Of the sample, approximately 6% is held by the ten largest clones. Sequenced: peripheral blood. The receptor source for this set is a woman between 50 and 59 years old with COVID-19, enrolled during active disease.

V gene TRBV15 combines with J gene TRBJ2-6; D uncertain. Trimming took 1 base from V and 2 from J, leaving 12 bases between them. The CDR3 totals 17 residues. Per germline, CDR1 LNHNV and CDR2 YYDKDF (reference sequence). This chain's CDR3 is CATSRVEMGPGANVLTF. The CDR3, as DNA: TGTGCCACCAGCAGAGTCGAAATGGGCCCTGGGGCCAACGTCCTGACTTTC.

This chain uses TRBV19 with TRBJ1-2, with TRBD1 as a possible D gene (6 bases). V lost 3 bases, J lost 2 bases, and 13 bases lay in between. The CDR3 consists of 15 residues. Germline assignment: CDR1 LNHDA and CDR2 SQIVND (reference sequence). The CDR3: CASSIRGGRNYGYTF. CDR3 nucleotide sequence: TGTGCCAGTAGTATTAGGGGGGGGCGCAACTATGGCTACACCTTC.